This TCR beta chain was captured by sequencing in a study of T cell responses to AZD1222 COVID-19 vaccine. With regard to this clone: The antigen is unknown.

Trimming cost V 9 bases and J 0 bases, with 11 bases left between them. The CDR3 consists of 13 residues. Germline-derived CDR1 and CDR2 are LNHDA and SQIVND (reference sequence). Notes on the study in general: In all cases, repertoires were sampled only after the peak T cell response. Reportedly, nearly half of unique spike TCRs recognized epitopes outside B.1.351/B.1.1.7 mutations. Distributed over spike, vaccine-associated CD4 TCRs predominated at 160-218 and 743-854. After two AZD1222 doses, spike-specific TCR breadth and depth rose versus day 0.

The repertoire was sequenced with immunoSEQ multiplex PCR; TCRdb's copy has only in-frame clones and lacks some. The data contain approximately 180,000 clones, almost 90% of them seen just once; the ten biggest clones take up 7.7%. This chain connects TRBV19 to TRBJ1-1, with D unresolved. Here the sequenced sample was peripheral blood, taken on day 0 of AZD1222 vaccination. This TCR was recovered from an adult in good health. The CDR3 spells CASAPLLNTEAFF. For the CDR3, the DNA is TGTGCCAGCGCCCCTCTTCTGAACACTGAAGCTTTCTTT. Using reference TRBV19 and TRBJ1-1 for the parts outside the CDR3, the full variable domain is DGGITQSPKYLFRKEGQNVTLSCEQNLNHDAMYWYRQDPGQGLRLIYYSQIVNDFQKGDIAEGYSVSREKKESFPLTVTSAQKNPTAFYLCASAPLLNTEAFFGQGTRLTVV.